This record looks at one T cell receptor (beta chain) sequence and its context. This CDR3 is also generated by other DNA sequences in the sample. The CDR3 length is 13 residues. Losses at the gene ends were 3 bases for V and 2 bases for J; bases not matched to a gene: 1. Germline V gives CDR1 KGHSH, CDR2 LQKENI. The data stem from a study of shared clonotypes between healthy human individuals. Once extracted for a subset, genomic DNA was divided evenly among several immunoSEQ plates. Some clones are missing from TCRdb's copy, which holds only in-frame ones; the method was immunoSEQ multiplex PCR. The table has some 660,000 clones, roughly 73% seen once.

V gene TRBV18 combines with J gene TRBJ2-7; 7 nucleotides line up with TRBD2. Sequenced input: memory CD4+ T cells sorted from blood. The subset here: CD45RA-negative fraction. The clonotype was recovered from a woman in her twenties or thirties in good health. The CDR3 reads CASSPGLAYEQYF. DNA for the CDR3: TGTGCCAGCTCACCTGGACTAGCCTACGAGCAGTACTTC. The full variable domain, in which reference TRBV18 and TRBJ2-7 provide the parts outside the CDR3, is NAGVMQNPRHLVRRRGQEARLRCSPMKGHSHVYWYRQLPEEGLKFMVYLQKENIIDESGMPKERFSAEFPKEGPSILRIQQVVRGDSAAYFCASSPGLAYEQYFGPGTRLTVT.